Below, 22 T cell receptor beta chains from the same sample are listed, as sequenced in a study of shared T cell receptors in the human thymus. Profiled with immunoSEQ multiplex PCR; TCRdb holds only in-frame clones, not every one. The sample consists of 700,000 to 750,000 clones, over 75% of them appearing once. The same data also contributed to another study, on human thymus T cells.

Input material: thymocytes. Every receptor here comes from a girl under two years old with a congenital heart defect.

J is TRBJ2-6 and V is TRBV5-1; the D gene is possibly TRBD2 (6 bases). V shed 3 bases and J shed 0 bases, with 22 bases lying between them. The V gene's germline CDR1 is SGHRS and CDR2 YFSETQ. CDR3 length: 20 amino acids. The DNA for the CDR3 is TGCGCCAGCAGCTGCGGGATACTCCGCAACAACCGCTCTGGGGCCAACGTCCTGACTTTC. Amino acids: CASSCGILRNNRSGANVLTF. Using reference TRBV5-1 and TRBJ2-6 for the parts outside the CDR3, the full variable domain is KAGVTQTPRYLIKTRGQQVTLSCSPISGHRSVSWYQQTPGQGLQFLFEYFSETQRNKGNFPGRFSGRQFSNSRSEMNVSTLELGDSALYLCASSCGILRNNRSGANVLTFGAGSRLTVL.

The chain uses TRBV5-1 and TRBJ2-1, with TRBD1 identical over 8 bases. Germline assignment: CDR1 SGHRS and CDR2 YFSETQ. The CDR3 contains 14 residues. J was trimmed by 5 bases and V by 5 bases; bases with no gene match: 6. CDR3 loop: CASRPGTGHNEQFF. CDR3 bases: TGCGCCAGCAGACCCGGGACAGGCCACAATGAGCAGTTCTTC.

This sequence joins TRBV6-5 and TRBJ1-1; 7 bases match TRBD1. Germline trimming cut 2 bases from V and 1 base from J; bases unmatched to any gene: 7. Germline assignment: CDR1 MNHEY and CDR2 SVGAGI. This CDR3 comprises 16 residues. In DNA form, the CDR3 reads TGTGCCAGCAGTTACAAAACAGGGGATTGGAACACTGAAGCTTTCTTT. Its translation: CASSYKTGDWNTEAFF.

As DNA, the CDR3 is TGTGCCAGCAGCTTAGCCCCCCGGACAAGGACCAAAACCGAAGCTTTCTTT. Translation gives CASSLAPRTRTKTEAFF. V gene TRBV11-3 combines with J gene TRBJ1-1, with D maybe TRBD1 (5 bases). Trimming cost V 1 base and J 8 bases, with 23 bases left between them. The germline CDR1 and CDR2 sequences are SGHNT and YENEEA. This CDR3 has 17 amino acids.

The chain links TRBV2 to TRBJ1-2; 7 bases are shared with TRBD1. After removal of 9 bases from V and 6 bases from J, the junction contained 16 bases not matched to a gene. Germline V lookup: CDR1 SNHLY, CDR2 FYNNEI. The CDR3 consists of 15 residues. CDR3 coding DNA: TGTGCCAGGACCCTGGGGGACAGTTTTAATAATGGCTACACCTTC. Its protein product is CARTLGDSFNNGYTF.

V gene TRBV2 combines with J gene TRBJ1-6; D is uncertain. This CDR3 has 21 residues. V lost 0 bases and J 0 bases, leaving 21 bases between the germline ends. The germline gives CDR1 SNHLY, CDR2 FYNNEI. The CDR3 loop is CASSEARVGVGHISYNSPLHF. The CDR3 region has the DNA TGTGCCAGCAGTGAAGCGCGGGTTGGGGTAGGCCATATCTCCTATAATTCACCCCTCCACTTT.

The V and J genes are TRBV5-5 and TRBJ2-5; no reliable D call. The CDR3 has 11 amino acids. V shed 4 bases and J shed 5 bases, with 6 bases lying between them. Germline V lookup: CDR1 SGHKS, CDR2 YYEKEE (reference sequence). The CDR3 loop is CASSIEETQYF. Here the CDR3 DNA reads TGTGCCAGCAGCATCGAGGAGACCCAGTACTTC.

CDR3 nucleotides: TGTGCCAGCAGTTACGCCGACAGGGGGGATACGCAGTATTTT. Its protein product is CASSYADRGDTQYF. This chain uses TRBV6-6 with TRBJ2-3, with 9 bases fitting TRBD1. The CDR3 is 14 residues long. Looked up from germline, CDR1 is MNHNY and CDR2 is SVGAGI (reference sequence). V lost 2 bases to trimming and J lost 6 bases; unmatched junction nucleotides: 3.

V usage is TRBV4-3 and J usage is TRBJ1-1; 9 nucleotides agree with TRBD1. Germline trimming cut 4 bases from V and 3 bases from J; bases unmatched to any gene: 12. The CDR3 contains 17 residues. Looked up from germline, CDR1 is LGHNA and CDR2 is YSLEER. In DNA form, the CDR3 reads TGCGCCAGCAGCCCTGGACAGGGGTTTTTGTCGGACACTGAAGCTTTCTTT. Protein product: CASSPGQGFLSDTEAFF.

The V gene is TRBV2, the J gene TRBJ2-1; TRBD1 matches 9 bases. V shed 6 bases, J shed 4 bases, and the junction held 10 bases outside the gene matches. The germline CDR1 and CDR2 sequences are SNHLY and FYNNEI. CDR3 length equals 16 residues. CDR3 DNA: TGTGCCAGCAGATTCATACCGGGACAGGGATACAATGAGCAGTTCTTC. As protein: CASRFIPGQGYNEQFF.

The chain couples TRBV15 to TRBJ2-7, with D maybe TRBD1 (5 bases). The CDR3 has 15 amino acids. V was pared by 0 bases and J by 0 bases, with 9 bases between. Germline CDR1 is LNHNV and CDR2 is YYDKDF (reference sequence). CDR3 region: CATSRDTGYSYEQYF. As DNA, the CDR3 is TGTGCCACCAGCAGAGACACAGGTTACTCCTACGAGCAGTACTTC. The full variable domain, rest sourced from reference TRBV15 and TRBJ2-7, is DAMVIQNPRYQVTQFGKPVTLSCSQTLNHNVMYWYQQKSSQAPKLLFHYYDKDFNNEADTPDNFQSRRPNTSFCFLDIRSPGLGDTAMYLCATSRDTGYSYEQYFGPGTRLTVT.

The V gene is TRBV7-6, the J gene TRBJ1-1, with D tentatively TRBD1 (5 bases). Germline V lookup: CDR1 SGHVS, CDR2 FNYEAQ. The germline V and J ends were trimmed by 5 bases and 0 bases, with 22 bases remaining between them. The CDR3 consists of 18 residues. The CDR3 is CASSPQVHNRSLNTEAFF. CDR3 coding DNA: TGTGCCAGCAGCCCTCAGGTTCATAACAGGTCTTTGAACACTGAAGCTTTCTTT.

The CDR3 loop reads CASSQPKRDRTYEQYF. For the CDR3, the DNA is TGCGCCAGCAGCCAACCTAAACGGGACAGGACCTACGAGCAGTACTTC. V is TRBV4-3 and J is TRBJ2-7, with 8 positions matching TRBD1. This CDR3 is 16 amino acids long. V shed 2 bases and J 2 bases; nucleotides not matched to a gene: 8. Germline CDR1 reads LGHNA; CDR2 reads YSLEER.

The rearrangement joins TRBV11-2 to TRBJ1-6; D is uncertain. The CDR3 is 12 residues long. Trimming cost V 7 bases and J 7 bases, with 8 bases left between them. In germline, CDR1 is SGHAT, CDR2 FQNNGV. Here the CDR3 reads CASNGRNSPLHF. CDR3 nucleotides: TGTGCCAGCAATGGGCGCAATTCACCCCTCCACTTT.

The rearrangement joins TRBV6-4 to TRBJ2-3, with D hard to call. In germline, CDR1 is MRHNA, CDR2 SNTAGT. The CDR3 length is 13 residues. V was cut by 5 bases and J by 2 bases, with 8 bases left in between. The CDR3 DNA sequence: TGTGCCAGCAGTTACCTAGACACAGATACGCAGTATTTT. Its translation is CASSYLDTDTQYF.

The V call is TRBV9, the J call TRBJ1-2, with D perhaps TRBD1 (5 bases). This CDR3 is 16 amino acids long. Germline-derived CDR1 and CDR2 are SGDLS and YYNGEE. V was shortened by 0 bases and J by 4 bases, with 16 bases between the two germline ends. This chain's CDR3 is CASSVDSRQLFYGYTF. The CDR3 nucleotides are TGTGCCAGCAGCGTAGACAGCCGACAGCTTTTCTATGGCTACACCTTC. Full variable domain (outside the CDR3, taken from reference TRBV9 and TRBJ1-2): DSGVTQTPKHLITATGQRVTLRCSPRSGDLSVYWYQQSLDQGLQFLIQYYNGEERAKGNILERFSAQQFPDLHSELNLSSLELGDSALYFCASSVDSRQLFYGYTFGSGTRLTVV.

The chain combines TRBV11-2 with TRBJ1-5; TRBD1 matches at 7 bases. Losses at the gene ends were 5 bases for V and 2 bases for J; bases not matched to a gene: 12. The CDR3 has 17 amino acids. From germline, CDR1 is SGHAT and CDR2 FQNNGV. Written as DNA, the CDR3 is TGTGCCAGCAGCCAACGACCAGGGGGGCTAGGCAATCAGCCCCAGCATTTT. It is translated as CASSQRPGGLGNQPQHF.

For the CDR3, the DNA is TGCGCCAGCAGCCAAGGTATTAAGGGACAGCGGGACGAGCAGTACTTC. Protein product: CASSQGIKGQRDEQYF. The V call is TRBV4-1, the J call TRBJ2-7, with D tentatively TRBD1 (7 bases). This CDR3 comprises 16 residues. Trimming stripped 1 base from V and 5 bases from J, with 18 bases between. Germline-derived CDR1 and CDR2 are MGHRA and YSYEKL.

This sequence joins TRBV7-9 and TRBJ1-2; TRBD1 aligns across 7 bases. The junction had 6 bases not matched to a gene; V was cut back by 2 bases and J by 0 bases. Germline CDR1 reads SEHNR; CDR2 reads FQNEAQ (reference sequence). The CDR3 contains 16 residues. DNA of the CDR3: TGTGCCAGCAGCTTATACGGGACAGCGACTAACTATGGCTACACCTTC. It codes for CASSLYGTATNYGYTF.

V and J are TRBV10-1 and TRBJ2-2; TRBD2 matches at 10 bases. The length of the CDR3 is 16 residues. The germline V gene encodes CDR1 WNHNN and CDR2 SYGVQD (reference sequence). V shed 3 bases and J 6 bases; nucleotides not matched to a gene: 7. The CDR3 DNA sequence: TGCGCCAGCAGTGATATAGCGGGGGGCCAGGCCGGGGAGCTGTTTTTT. It translates to CASSDIAGGQAGELFF.

V and J are TRBV29-1 and TRBJ2-2; 8 bases align to TRBD1. The CDR3 contains 14 residues. Per germline, CDR1 SQVTM and CDR2 ANQGSEA. The V gene end was trimmed by 8 bases and the J gene end by 6 bases; junction bases not matched to a gene: 11. The CDR3 DNA follows: TGCAGCACCCGGACAGGGAGAGGTTCCGGGGAGCTGTTTTTT. Translating gives CSTRTGRGSGELFF.

Concerning this clone: This sample includes further DNA sequences coding for the same CDR3. The chain employs TRBV5-1 and TRBJ1-1; 7 bases fit TRBD1. Unmatched junction bases numbered 3, after V lost 2 bases and J lost 5 bases. CDR1 SGHRS and CDR2 YFSETQ come from the germline V gene. CDR3 length: 13 residues. In nucleotides, the CDR3 is TGCGCCAGCAGCTTCAACAGGGGAACTGAAGCTTTCTTT. It yields the protein CASSFNRGTEAFF.